The present entry profiles one T cell receptor (beta chain) with its context. This entry belongs to a study of blood T cell repertoires in COVID-19. The protocol was immunoSEQ multiplex PCR, while the TCRdb copy is restricted to in-frame clones and leaves out a portion. Here the sample spans under 400,000 clones, 90% being singletons. The origin of this receptor is a man in his late teens or twenties with active or convalescent COVID-19. Material for sequencing was peripheral blood.

As DNA, the CDR3 is TGTGCCAGCTTGAGGAACACTGAAGCTTTCTTT. Translation: CASLRNTEAFF. V is TRBV25-1 and J is TRBJ1-1; D gene unclear. CDR1 and CDR2 from the germline V gene are MGHDK and SYGVNS. There are 11 residues in the CDR3. Trimming cost V 8 bases and J 1 base, with 5 bases left between them.